Reported below is one TCR beta chain. Here immunoSEQ multiplex PCR was the method, and the copy in TCRdb shows in-frame clones only, minus some. Seen here are hundreds of thousands of clones, 70% to 90% observed once, and the top ten hold approximately 2.4%. CDR3 length equals 15 residues. V lost 0 bases and J lost 4, with 12 bases in between. Germline CDR1 and CDR2: KGHSH and LQKENI. Seattle researchers signed up patients amid active infection and tracked them longitudinally. The data derive from a study of blood T cell repertoires in COVID-19. The chain joins TRBV18 to TRBJ1-1; D is ambiguous. Sequences were obtained from peripheral blood. The receptor was derived from an older woman with COVID-19, enrolled during active disease. For the CDR3, the DNA is TGTGCCAGCTCACCACCGGGCAGGCCCGGCACTGAAGCTTTCTTT. This translates into CASSPPGRPGTEAFF.